The rows below give T cell receptor beta chains drawn from one sample of a study of control samples from healthy donors and cancer patients. Clones were read by immunoSEQ multiplex PCR, and TCRdb kept only the in-frame ones, dropping some. The repertoire includes over 100,000 clones, just under 95% of them detected once, and 5.5% sits in the top ten. The sample consisted of blood. The receptors derive from a man aged 18 to 29 in good health. Each CDR3 is given with its conserved first and last residue. The order of the fields is clone size, D gene, J gene, V gene, CDR3 protein, CDR3 DNA. The D gene is left open where the match is weak. A clone size is listed for some rows: how often the clone was seen (once, few, many), or a class if it is expanded.

-,-,TRBJ1-6,TRBV27,CASSRGQNSSPLHF,TGTGCCAGCAGTCGCGGCCAGAATAGTTCACCCCTCCACTTT
-,-,TRBJ2-3,TRBV7-6,CASSRAGRAPDTQYF,TGTGCCAGCAGCCGAGCGGGTAGAGCCCCAGATACGCAGTATTTT
-,-,TRBJ1-6,TRBV15,CATSRGSPNSPLHF,TGTGCCACCAGCAGAGGATCACCCAATTCACCCCTCCACTTT
-,-,TRBJ1-4,TRBV14,CASSQMGHRLSEKLFF,TGTGCCAGCAGCCAGATGGGTCACAGGTTAAGTGAAAAACTGTTTTTT
-,-,TRBJ2-2,TRBV3-1/TRBV3-2,CASSQGPGRFTGELFF,TGTGCCAGCAGCCAAGGTCCGGGACGATTCACCGGGGAGCTGTTTTTT
once,-,TRBJ2-3,TRBV9,CASSARGAGTDTQYF,TGTGCCAGCAGCGCACGAGGGGCGGGTACAGATACGCAGTATTTT
-,TRBD2,TRBJ2-1,TRBV5-4,CASSLLAGASSYNEQFF,TGTGCCAGCAGCTTACTAGCGGGGGCGAGCTCCTACAATGAGCAGTTCTTC
-,TRBD1,TRBJ2-2,TRBV6-4,CASRNDRASTGELFF,TGTGCCAGCAGAAACGACAGGGCAAGCACCGGGGAGCTGTTTTTT
-,TRBD1,TRBJ1-6,TRBV2,CASRTGTENSPLHF,TGTGCCAGCAGAACCGGGACAGAAAATTCACCCCTCCACTTT
-,-,TRBJ1-2,TRBV7-2,CASSRDRNYGYTF,TGTGCCAGCAGCCGCGACCGAAACTATGGCTACACCTTC
-,TRBD2,TRBJ2-7,TRBV12-5,CASGLVTGLAGGRYEQYF,TGTGCTAGTGGTTTGGTAACGGGACTAGCGGGGGGCCGCTACGAGCAGTACTTC
-,TRBD1,TRBJ2-7,TRBV6-2/TRBV6-3,CASSYELGQGSYEQYF,TGTGCCAGCAGTTACGAGTTGGGACAGGGGAGCTACGAGCAGTACTTC
-,-,TRBJ2-7,TRBV7-2,CASSLEGKRSYEQYF,TGTGCCAGCAGCTTAGAGGGGAAGCGCTCCTACGAGCAGTACTTC
-,TRBD1,TRBJ2-7,TRBV5-4,CASSLRDSPDEQYF,TGTGCCAGCAGCTTGCGGGACAGCCCGGACGAGCAGTACTTC